This T cell receptor beta chain was sequenced during a study of vaccination effects on CD4 cells after COVID-19. Sequencing was performed with immunoSEQ multiplex PCR; in TCRdb, only in-frame clones are kept and a portion is missing. The profile covers fewer than 75,000 clones, with about 78% appearing a single time and 3.5% to 5% taken by the ten largest. With respect to this clone: Its antigen is unidentified.

Following an approximately 10-day culture, CD4+ T cells were purified. Participants got two doses of BNT162b2 or mRNA-1273 vaccine. On day 3 and again on day 7, half the medium was replaced with IL-2 medium. The CDR3 is 12 residues long. Germline values: CDR1 KGHSH, CDR2 LQKENI. Trimming pared 6 bases from V and 2 bases from J, leaving 7 bases between. J is TRBJ1-1 and V is TRBV18; D is ambiguous. The source was CD4+ T cells from PBMCs cultured without peptide, collected after COVID-19 vaccination. The sequence was obtained from a human donor who received a COVID-19 vaccine. CDR3 sequence: CASSPTNTEAFF. The CDR3 bases are TGTGCCAGCTCCCCCACCAACACTGAAGCTTTCTTT. Based on the CDR3 plus reference TRBV18 and TRBJ1-1, the full variable domain is NAGVMQNPRHLVRRRGQEARLRCSPMKGHSHVYWYRQLPEEGLKFMVYLQKENIIDESGMPKERFSAEFPKEGPSILRIQQVVRGDSAAYFCASSPTNTEAFFGQGTRLTVV.